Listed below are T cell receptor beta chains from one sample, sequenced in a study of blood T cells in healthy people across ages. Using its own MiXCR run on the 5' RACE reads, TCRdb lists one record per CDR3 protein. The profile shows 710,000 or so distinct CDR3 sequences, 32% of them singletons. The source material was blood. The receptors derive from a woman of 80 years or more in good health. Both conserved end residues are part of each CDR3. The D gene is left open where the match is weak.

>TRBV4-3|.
CASSQSGGGYTF
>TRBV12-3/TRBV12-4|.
CASTIRRLNSPLHF
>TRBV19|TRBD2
CASSTGLAGPLGNEQFF
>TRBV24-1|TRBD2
CATSDFLRCPAGGPGDTQYF
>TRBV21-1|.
CASSSHPDRGTGELFF
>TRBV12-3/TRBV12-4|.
CASSLGRGPGNTIYF
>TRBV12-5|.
CASGSLLSSYNEQFF
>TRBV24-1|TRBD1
CATSPGQGDQGPNQPQHF
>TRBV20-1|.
CSAGGGESNYGYTF
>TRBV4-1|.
CASSQGTQRGQETQYF
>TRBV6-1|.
CASSGQHTEAFF
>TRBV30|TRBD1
CAWNPGTGNQPQHF
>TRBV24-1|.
CATGEGDNEQFF
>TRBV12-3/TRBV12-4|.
CASSLMPGGYTF
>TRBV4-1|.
CASSQGLWDEQYF
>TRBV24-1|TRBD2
CATSDTGTSGNPSTDTQYF
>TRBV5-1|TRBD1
CASSDSDRGGKTQYF
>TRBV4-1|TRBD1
CASSQGTGTGDRGGYTF
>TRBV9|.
CASSVDGDQETQYF